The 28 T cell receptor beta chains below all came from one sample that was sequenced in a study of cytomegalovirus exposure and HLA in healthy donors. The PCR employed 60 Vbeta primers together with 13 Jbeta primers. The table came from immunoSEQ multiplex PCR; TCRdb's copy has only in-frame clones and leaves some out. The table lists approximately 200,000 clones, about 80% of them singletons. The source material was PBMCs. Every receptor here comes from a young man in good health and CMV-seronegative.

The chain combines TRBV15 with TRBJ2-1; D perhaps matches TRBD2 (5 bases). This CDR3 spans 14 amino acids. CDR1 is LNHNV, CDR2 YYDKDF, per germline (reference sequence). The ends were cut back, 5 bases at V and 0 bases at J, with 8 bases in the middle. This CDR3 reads CATSDYSSYNEQFF. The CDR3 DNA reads TGTGCCACCAGCGACTATAGCTCCTACAATGAGCAGTTCTTC.

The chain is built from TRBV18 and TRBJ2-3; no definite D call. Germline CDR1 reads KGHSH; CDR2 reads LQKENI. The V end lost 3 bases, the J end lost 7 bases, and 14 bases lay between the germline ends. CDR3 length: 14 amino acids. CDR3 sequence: CASSPGGPPNTQYF. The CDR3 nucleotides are TGTGCCAGCTCACCCGGTGGTCCGCCAAATACGCAGTATTTT.

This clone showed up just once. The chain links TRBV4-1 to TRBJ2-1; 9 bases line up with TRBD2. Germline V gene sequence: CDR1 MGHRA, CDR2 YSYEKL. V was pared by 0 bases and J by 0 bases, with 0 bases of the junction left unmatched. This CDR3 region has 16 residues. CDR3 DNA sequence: TGCGCCAGCAGCCAAGATAGCGGGAGCTCCTACAATGAGCAGTTCTTC. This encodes CASSQDSGSSYNEQFF.

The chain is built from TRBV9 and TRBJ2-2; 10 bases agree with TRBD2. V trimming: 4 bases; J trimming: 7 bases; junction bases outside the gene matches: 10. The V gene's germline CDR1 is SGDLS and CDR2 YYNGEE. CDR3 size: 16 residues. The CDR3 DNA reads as TGTGCCAGCAGCCCACGCCTAGCGGGAGAGGTCGGGGAGCTGTTTTTT. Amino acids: CASSPRLAGEVGELFF.

CDR3 sequence (DNA): TGTGCCAGCAGCGTAAACGGACTAGCGGGAGAGTCGAACACCGGGGAGCTGTTTTTT. Its translation is CASSVNGLAGESNTGELFF. This chain links TRBV9 with TRBJ2-2; 13 bases are shared with TRBD2. The CDR3 runs to 19 residues. Germline loops: CDR1 SGDLS, CDR2 YYNGEE. The ends lost 1 base at V and 0 bases at J; junction bases unmatched: 6.

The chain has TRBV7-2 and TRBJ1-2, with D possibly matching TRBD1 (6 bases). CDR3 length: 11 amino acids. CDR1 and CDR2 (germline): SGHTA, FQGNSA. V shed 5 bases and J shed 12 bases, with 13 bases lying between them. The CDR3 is CASSPPRDNTF. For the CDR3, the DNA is TGTGCCAGCAGCCCCCCAAGGGACAACACCTTC.

The CDR3: CASSLVGQGETQYF. In DNA, the CDR3 is TGCGCCAGCAGCTTGGTGGGACAGGGGGAGACCCAGTACTTC. This rearrangement joins TRBV5-1 to TRBJ2-5; TRBD1 aligns across 10 bases. V shed 0 bases, J shed 5 bases, and the junction held 1 base outside the gene matches. Germline V gene data show CDR1 as SGHRS and CDR2 as YFSETQ. The CDR3 is 14 residues long.

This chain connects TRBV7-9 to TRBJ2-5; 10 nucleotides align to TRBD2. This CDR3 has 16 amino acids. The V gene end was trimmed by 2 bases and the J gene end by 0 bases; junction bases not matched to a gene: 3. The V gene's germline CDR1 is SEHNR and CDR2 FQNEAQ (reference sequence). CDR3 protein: CASSLLTSGDQETQYF. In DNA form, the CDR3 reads TGTGCCAGCAGCTTATTAACTAGCGGGGACCAAGAGACCCAGTACTTC.

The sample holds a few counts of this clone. CDR3 residues: CASRGQGDTEAFF. CDR3 DNA sequence: TGTGCCAGCCGAGGGCAGGGGGACACTGAAGCTTTCTTT. The rearrangement links TRBV2 to TRBJ1-1; 7 bases map to TRBD1. This CDR3 contains 13 residues. Germline V gene data show CDR1 as SNHLY and CDR2 as FYNNEI. V lost 8 bases, J lost 3 bases, and 6 bases stayed unmatched.

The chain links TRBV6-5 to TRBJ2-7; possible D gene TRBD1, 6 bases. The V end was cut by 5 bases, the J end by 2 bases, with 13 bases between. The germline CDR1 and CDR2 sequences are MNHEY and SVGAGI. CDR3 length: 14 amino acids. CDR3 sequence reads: CASSEDRFPYEQYF. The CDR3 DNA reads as TGTGCCAGCAGTGAGGACAGATTCCCCTACGAGCAGTACTTC.

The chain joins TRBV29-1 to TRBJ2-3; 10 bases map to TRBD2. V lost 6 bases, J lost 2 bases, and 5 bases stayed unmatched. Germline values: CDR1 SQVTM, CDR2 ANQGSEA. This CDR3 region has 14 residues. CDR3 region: CSVSGTSDTDTQYF. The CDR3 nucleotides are TGCAGCGTCTCCGGGACTAGCGACACAGATACGCAGTATTTT.

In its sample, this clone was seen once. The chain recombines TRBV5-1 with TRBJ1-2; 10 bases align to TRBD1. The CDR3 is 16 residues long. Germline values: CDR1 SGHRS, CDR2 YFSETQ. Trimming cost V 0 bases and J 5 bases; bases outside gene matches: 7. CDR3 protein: CASSLAQTGQGYGYTF. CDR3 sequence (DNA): TGCGCCAGCAGCTTGGCTCAAACGGGACAGGGGTATGGCTACACCTTC.

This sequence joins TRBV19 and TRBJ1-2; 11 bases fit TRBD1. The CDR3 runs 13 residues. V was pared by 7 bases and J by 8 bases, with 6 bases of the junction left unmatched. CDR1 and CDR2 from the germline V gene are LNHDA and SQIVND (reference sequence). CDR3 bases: TGTGCCAGTATGACCCGGACAGGGGGCGGCTACACCTTC. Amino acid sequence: CASMTRTGGGYTF.

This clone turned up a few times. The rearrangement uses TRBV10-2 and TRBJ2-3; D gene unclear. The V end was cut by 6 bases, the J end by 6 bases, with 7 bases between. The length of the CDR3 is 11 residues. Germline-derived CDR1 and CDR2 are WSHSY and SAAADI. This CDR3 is CASRAADTQYF. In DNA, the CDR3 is TGCGCCAGCAGAGCTGCTGATACGCAGTATTTT.

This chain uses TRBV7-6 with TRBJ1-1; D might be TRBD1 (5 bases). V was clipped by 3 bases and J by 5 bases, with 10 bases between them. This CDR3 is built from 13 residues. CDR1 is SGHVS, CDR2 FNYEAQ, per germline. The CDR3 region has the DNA TGTGCCAGCAGCTTCCAGGGTAGTACTGAAGCTTTCTTT. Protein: CASSFQGSTEAFF.

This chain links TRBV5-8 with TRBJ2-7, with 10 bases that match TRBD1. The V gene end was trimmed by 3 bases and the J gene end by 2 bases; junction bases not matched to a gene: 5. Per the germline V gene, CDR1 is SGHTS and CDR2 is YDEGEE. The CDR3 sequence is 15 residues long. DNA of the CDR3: TGTGCCAGCAGCTCCTGGACAGGGGGACCCTACGAGCAGTACTTC. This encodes CASSSWTGGPYEQYF.

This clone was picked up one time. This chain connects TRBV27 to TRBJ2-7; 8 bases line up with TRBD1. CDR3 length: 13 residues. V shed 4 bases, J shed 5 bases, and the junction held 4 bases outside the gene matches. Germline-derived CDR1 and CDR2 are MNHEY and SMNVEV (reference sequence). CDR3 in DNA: TGTGCCAGCAGTTGGACAGGGCCCAACGAGCAGTACTTC. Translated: CASSWTGPNEQYF.

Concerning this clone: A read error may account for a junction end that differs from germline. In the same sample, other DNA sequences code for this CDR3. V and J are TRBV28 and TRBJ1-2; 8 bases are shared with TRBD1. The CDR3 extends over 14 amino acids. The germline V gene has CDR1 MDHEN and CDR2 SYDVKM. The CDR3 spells CASRQRTGLSGYTF. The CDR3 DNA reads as TGTGCTAGCAGACAAAGGACAGGGTTGAGTGGCTACACCTTC.

CDR3 loop: CATRDRQSTEAFF. In DNA form, the CDR3 reads TGTGCCACCAGGGACAGACAGTCCACTGAAGCTTTCTTT. The genes are TRBV15 and TRBJ1-1, with D maybe TRBD1 (6 bases). The germline CDR1 and CDR2 sequences are LNHNV and YYDKDF (reference sequence). The V gene lost 6 bases and the J gene lost 4 bases, with 12 bases spanning the gap. This CDR3 spans 13 amino acids.

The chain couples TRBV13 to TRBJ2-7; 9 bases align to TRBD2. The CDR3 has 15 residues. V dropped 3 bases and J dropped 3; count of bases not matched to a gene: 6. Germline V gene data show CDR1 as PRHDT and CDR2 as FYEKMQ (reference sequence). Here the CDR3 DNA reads TGTGCCAGCAGCTTCCCCTCTAGCGGGAACTACGAGCAGTACTTC. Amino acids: CASSFPSSGNYEQYF.

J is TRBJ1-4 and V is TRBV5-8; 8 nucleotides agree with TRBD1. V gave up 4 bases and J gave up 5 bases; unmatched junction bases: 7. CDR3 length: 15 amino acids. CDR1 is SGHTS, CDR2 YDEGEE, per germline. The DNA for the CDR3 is TGTGCCAGCAGCGCGACAGGGGTCCGAAATGAAAAACTGTTTTTT. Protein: CASSATGVRNEKLFF.

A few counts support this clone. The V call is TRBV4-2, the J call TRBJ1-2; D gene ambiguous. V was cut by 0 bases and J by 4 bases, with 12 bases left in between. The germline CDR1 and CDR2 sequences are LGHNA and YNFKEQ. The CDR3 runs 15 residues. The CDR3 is CASSQDFSSGYGYTF. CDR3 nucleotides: TGTGCCAGCAGCCAAGATTTTAGTTCTGGCTATGGCTACACCTTC.

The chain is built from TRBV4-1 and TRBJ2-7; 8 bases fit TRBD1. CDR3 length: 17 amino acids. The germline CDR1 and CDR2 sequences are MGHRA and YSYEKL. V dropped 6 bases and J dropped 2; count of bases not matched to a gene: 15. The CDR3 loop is CASSNFPRGPKTYEQYF. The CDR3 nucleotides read TGCGCCAGCAGTAACTTCCCCAGGGGGCCTAAAACCTACGAGCAGTACTTC.

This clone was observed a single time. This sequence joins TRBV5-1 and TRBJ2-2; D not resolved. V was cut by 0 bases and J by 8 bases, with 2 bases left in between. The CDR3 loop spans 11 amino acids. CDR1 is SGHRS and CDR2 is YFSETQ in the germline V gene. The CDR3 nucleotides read TGCGCCAGCAGCTTGGCTGGGGAGCTGTTTTTT. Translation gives CASSLAGELFF. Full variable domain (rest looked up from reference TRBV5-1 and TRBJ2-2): KAGVTQTPRYLIKTRGQQVTLSCSPISGHRSVSWYQQTPGQGLQFLFEYFSETQRNKGNFPGRFSGRQFSNSRSEMNVSTLELGDSALYLCASSLAGELFFGEGSRLTVL.

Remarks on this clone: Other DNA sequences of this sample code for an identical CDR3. The CDR3 spells CASSKGQGNTEAFF. CDR3 DNA sequence: TGCGCCAGCAGCAAGGGACAGGGGAACACTGAAGCTTTCTTT. The chain links TRBV5-1 to TRBJ1-1, with 9 bases that match TRBD1. The germline V gene encodes CDR1 SGHRS and CDR2 YFSETQ. V shed 4 bases, J shed 1 base, and the junction held 2 bases outside the gene matches. CDR3 length: 14 residues.

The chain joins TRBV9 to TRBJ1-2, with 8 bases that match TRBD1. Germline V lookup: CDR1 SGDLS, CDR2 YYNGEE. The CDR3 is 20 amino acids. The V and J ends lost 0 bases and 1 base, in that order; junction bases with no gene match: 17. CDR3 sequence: CASSVARGEAGTGHNYGYTF. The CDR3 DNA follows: TGTGCCAGCAGCGTAGCTAGGGGGGAGGCTGGGACAGGTCATAACTATGGCTACACCTTC.

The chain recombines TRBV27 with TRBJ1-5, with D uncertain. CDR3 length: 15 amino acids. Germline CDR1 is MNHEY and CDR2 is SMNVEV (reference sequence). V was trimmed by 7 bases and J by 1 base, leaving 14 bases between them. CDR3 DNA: TGTGCCAGCACCCCCCCCGGGGAGAGCAATCAGCCCCAGCATTTT. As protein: CASTPPGESNQPQHF.

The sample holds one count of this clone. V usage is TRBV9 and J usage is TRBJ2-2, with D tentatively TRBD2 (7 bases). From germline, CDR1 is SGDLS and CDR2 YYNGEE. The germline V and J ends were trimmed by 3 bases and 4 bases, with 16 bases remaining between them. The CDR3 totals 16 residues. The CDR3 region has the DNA TGTGCCAGCAGCGATCGGAGGGGGGGACTCACCGGGGAGCTGTTTTTT. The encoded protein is CASSDRRGGLTGELFF.